The clone carrying this T cell receptor beta chain was detected only a few times. Its antigen is unidentified. The data originate from a study of naive and memory T cell subsets. The beta constant-region primer was an equimolar mix of two oligonucleotides covering TRBC1 and TRBC2. The ligated cDNA underwent four PCR rounds using SP2 and nested alpha and beta constant-region primers. MiXCR, applied by TCRdb to the UMI-ligation and nested PCR reads, yields one record per CDR3 protein. The sample consists of around 140,000 distinct CDR3 sequences, roughly 23% of them appearing once. V shed 5 bases and J shed 7 bases, with 15 bases lying between them. The germline gives CDR1 SGHTA, CDR2 FQGNSA. The CDR3 extends over 14 amino acids. The study's findings and limits: Expression changes during T cell differentiation may affect RNA-based TCR counts. Between naive and memory subsets, TCR abundance power law exponents differed. There was no ground truth to check naive and memory subset results. Especially in CD8 cells, naive repertoires contained a few larger clonotypes, possibly CD45RA-re-expressing memory cells.

Material for sequencing was naive CD4+ T cells from blood. The receptor comes from a human donor in good health. V is TRBV7-2 and J is TRBJ2-4; D gene ambiguous. The CDR3 sequence is CASSPRTALNIQYF. The CDR3 DNA sequence: TGTGCCAGCAGCCCAAGAACAGCTCTCAACATTCAGTACTTC.